This TCR beta chain was identified during a study of blood T cell repertoires in COVID-19. At the level of the study: Samples representing acute and convalescent COVID-19 were sourced from the United States, Italy and Spain. Sources were T cells, B-cell-depleted T cells, or PBMCs; the material itself was cDNA or gDNA.

In the source study's methods: Amplification with reference gene primers provided the estimates of nucleated cell counts. The protocol was immunoSEQ multiplex PCR, while the TCRdb copy is restricted to in-frame clones and leaves out a portion. V and J calls and clone size are those listed in that table; D and trimming were worked out from the DNA. Altogether 210,000 or so clones are present, about 88% being singletons, with the ten largest covering 5% to 8%. The germline gives CDR1 LNHDA, CDR2 SQIVND (reference sequence). Trimming removed 4 bases from V and 5 bases from J; junction bases left unmatched: 1. The CDR3 is 14 residues long.

The source material was peripheral blood. This sequence was found in a middle-aged woman who had recovered from COVID-19. This chain connects TRBV19 to TRBJ2-2, with 10 bases matching TRBD2. CDR3 in DNA: TGTGCCAGTAGTACTAGCGGGAGTACCGGGGAGCTGTTTTTT. Its protein product is CASSTSGSTGELFF.